This TCR beta chain was documented in a study of blood T cell repertoires in COVID-19. About the study: Donors in the United States, Italy and Spain gave samples during acute or convalescent COVID-19.

In the study's own analysis: Estimated nucleated cell counts came from reference gene primer amplification. Sequenced by immunoSEQ multiplex PCR; TCRdb stores in-frame clones only, minus some. That table gives V, J and clone size, and the DNA gave D and trimming. In the table there are about 170,000 clones, over 60% of which are singletons. The CDR3 is 15 amino acids. With 5 bases removed from V and 8 bases from J, the gap between germline ends came to 18 bases. Germline V gives CDR1 MRHNA, CDR2 SNTAGT. The TCR sequence derives from a man aged 55 to 69 with acute or convalescent COVID-19. The V call is TRBV6-4, the J call TRBJ1-4; weak D call: TRBD1 (5 bases). The sample consisted of peripheral blood. The CDR3 protein is CASSPLGQGGEKLFF. Written as DNA, the CDR3 is TGTGCCAGCAGTCCCCTCGGGCAGGGTGGAGAAAAACTGTTTTTT.